The 28 T cell receptor beta chains listed next were all sequenced from one sample in a study of blood T cell repertoires in COVID-19. Produced via immunoSEQ multiplex PCR; TCRdb's table is partial and in-frame only. The table has roughly 250,000 clones, around four fifths seen once; the top ten hold around 6.4%. The sequenced sample consisted of peripheral blood. Receptors originate from a woman aged 60-75 years with active or convalescent COVID-19.

The chain combines TRBV3-1 (or the pseudogene TRBV3-2) with TRBJ2-1; 8 nucleotides agree with TRBD2. Germline trimming cut 4 bases from V and 6 bases from J; bases unmatched to any gene: 5. This CDR3 is 14 amino acids long. Germline V lookup: CDR1 LGHDT, CDR2 YNNKEL (reference sequence). The CDR3 loop is CASSPGLALNEQFF. CDR3 coding DNA: TGTGCCAGCAGCCCCGGACTAGCCCTCAATGAGCAGTTCTTC.

The CDR3 reads CASSLTVNTEAFF. The CDR3 DNA reads TGTGCCAGCAGCTTAACAGTGAACACTGAAGCTTTCTTT. This chain joins TRBV7-9 and TRBJ1-1; D remains unclear. This CDR3 region has 13 residues. Trimming removed 2 bases from V and 0 bases from J, with 4 bases in between. CDR1 is SEHNR and CDR2 is FQNEAQ in the germline V gene (reference sequence).

This chain connects TRBV27 to TRBJ1-1, with D maybe TRBD1 (5 bases). The germline V and J ends were trimmed by 6 bases and 0 bases, with 14 bases remaining between them. Per the germline V gene, CDR1 is MNHEY and CDR2 is SMNVEV (reference sequence). This CDR3 region has 15 residues. As DNA, the CDR3 is TGTGCCAGCAGCAGGACACGAACCATGAACACTGAAGCTTTCTTT. Protein product: CASSRTRTMNTEAFF.

The rearrangement uses TRBV7-8 and TRBJ2-3; TRBD2 aligns across 9 bases. Germline V gene data show CDR1 as SGHVS and CDR2 as FQNEAQ. With V trimmed by 0 bases and J by 4 bases, 20 bases remained unmatched. The CDR3 sequence is 21 residues long. Here the CDR3 reads CASSLAVHLAGGGLAPDTQYF. The CDR3 DNA is TGTGCCAGCAGCTTAGCCGTGCATTTAGCCGGGGGGGGACTAGCTCCAGATACGCAGTATTTT.

This rearrangement joins TRBV24-1 to TRBJ2-1, with 10 bases fitting TRBD1. V was pared by 5 bases and J by 8 bases, with 5 bases of the junction left unmatched. This CDR3 comprises 14 residues. Germline CDR1 KGHDR, CDR2 SFDVKD. CDR3 sequence reads: CATSGATGGDEQFF. In nucleotides, the CDR3 is TGTGCCACCAGTGGGGCGACAGGGGGCGATGAGCAGTTCTTC.

The chain has TRBV15 and TRBJ2-6; D is possibly TRBD1 (5 bases). V lost 8 bases and J 1 base, leaving 6 bases between the germline ends. CDR3 length equals 13 residues. CDR1 and CDR2 from the germline V gene are LNHNV and YYDKDF (reference sequence). The CDR3 DNA sequence: TGTGCCACCCAGGGTTCTGGGGCCAACGTCCTGACTTTC. Its protein is CATQGSGANVLTF.

The rearrangement joins TRBV19 to TRBJ2-1; TRBD2 matches at 8 bases. CDR1 and CDR2 (germline): LNHDA, SQIVND (reference sequence). Unmatched junction bases numbered 14, after V lost 4 bases and J lost 0 bases. This CDR3 is built from 19 residues. The CDR3 here is CASSRGGSGATSSYNEQFF. CDR3 bases: TGTGCCAGTAGTAGGGGGGGTAGCGGGGCGACGAGCTCCTACAATGAGCAGTTCTTC.

The chain uses TRBV9 and TRBJ1-3; D gene uncertain. The CDR3 is 12 amino acids. Trimming pared 3 bases from V and 6 bases from J, leaving 7 bases between. CDR1 and CDR2 (germline): SGDLS, YYNGEE. Here the CDR3 DNA reads TGTGCCAGCAGCGAGCAAAAAAACACCATATATTTT. Protein product: CASSEQKNTIYF.

The chain couples TRBV6-5 to TRBJ1-5; no clear D gene. V lost 5 bases and J lost 1, with 12 bases in between. The length of the CDR3 is 15 residues. The germline CDR1 and CDR2 sequences are MNHEY and SVGAGI. CDR3 amino acids: CASSPLRQSNQPQHF. DNA of the CDR3: TGTGCCAGCAGTCCCCTTCGACAAAGCAATCAGCCCCAGCATTTT.

The chain has TRBV5-1 and TRBJ2-2; TRBD2 agrees at 9 bases. With 3 bases clipped from V and 1 base from J, the junction kept 4 bases outside the gene matches. The CDR3 is 16 residues long. Germline CDR1 reads SGHRS; CDR2 reads YFSETQ. CDR3 DNA: TGCGCCAGCAGCTCGTTAGCGGGAGAGAACACCGGGGAGCTGTTTTTT. Amino acid sequence: CASSSLAGENTGELFF.

The chain is built from TRBV5-4 and TRBJ1-2; 8 nucleotides match TRBD1. Germline-derived CDR1 and CDR2 are SGHNT and YYREEE (reference sequence). The CDR3 runs to 15 residues. V lost 6 bases, J lost 8 bases, and 15 bases stayed unmatched. This CDR3 reads CASIAQKGQEGGYTF. CDR3 in DNA: TGTGCCAGCATCGCTCAAAAGGGACAGGAGGGCGGCTACACCTTC.

The V gene is TRBV25-1, the J gene TRBJ1-1; 8 bases line up with TRBD1. Germline V gives CDR1 MGHDK, CDR2 SYGVNS. This CDR3 has 14 residues. After removal of 0 bases from V and 10 bases from J, the junction contained 7 bases not matched to a gene. In DNA, the CDR3 is TGTGCCAGCAGTGAATATAACAGGGGGGAGCGAGCTTTCTTT. Translating it yields CASSEYNRGERAFF.

V is TRBV5-1 and J is TRBJ2-3, with 10 bases identical to TRBD2. J was trimmed by 2 bases and V by 1 base; bases with no gene match: 4. The CDR3 contains 16 residues. The germline gives CDR1 SGHRS, CDR2 YFSETQ. CDR3: CASSLRAGGTTDTQYF. CDR3 sequence (DNA): TGCGCCAGCAGCTTGAGAGCGGGGGGGACCACAGATACGCAGTATTTT.

This sequence joins TRBV19 and TRBJ2-3, with 16 nucleotides matching TRBD2. The CDR3 runs 18 residues. V gave up 3 bases and J gave up 7 bases; unmatched junction bases: 10. Looked up from germline, CDR1 is LNHDA and CDR2 is SQIVND (reference sequence). The CDR3 DNA follows: TGTGCCAGTAGTATTCAGGGGACTAGCGGGGGGGCGGTCAATACGCAGTATTTT. This gives the protein CASSIQGTSGGAVNTQYF.

The V gene is TRBV27, the J gene TRBJ2-7; D may be TRBD2 (6 bases). Germline V gene sequence: CDR1 MNHEY, CDR2 SMNVEV (reference sequence). The CDR3 has 16 amino acids. The germline V and J ends were trimmed by 1 base and 6 bases, with 19 bases remaining between them. Here the CDR3 reads CASSLYSPGQGGEQYV. Written as DNA, the CDR3 is TGTGCCAGCAGTTTATATTCCCCCGGTCAGGGAGGCGAGCAGTACGTC.

V usage is TRBV14 and J usage is TRBJ1-1, with D unresolved. The V gene's germline CDR1 is SGHDN and CDR2 FVKESK. With 5 bases removed from V and 1 base from J, the gap between germline ends came to 8 bases. The length of the CDR3 is 13 residues. The CDR3 reads CASSSTRNTEAFF. The CDR3 coding sequence is TGTGCCAGCAGCTCTACTCGGAACACTGAAGCTTTCTTT.

This chain joins TRBV30 and TRBJ1-1; 8 nucleotides match TRBD1. V dropped 4 bases and J dropped 7; count of bases not matched to a gene: 8. Germline loops: CDR1 GTSNPN, CDR2 SVGIG (reference sequence). This CDR3 spans 13 amino acids. CDR3 sequence (DNA): TGTGCCTGGATTGGACAGGGATGGAGTGAAGCTTTCTTT. Translating gives CAWIGQGWSEAFF. The full variable domain, in which reference TRBV30 and TRBJ1-1 provide the parts outside the CDR3, is SQTIHQWPATLVQPVGSPLSLECTVEGTSNPNLYWYRQAAGRGLQLLFYSVGIGQISSEVPQNLSASRPQDRQFILSSKKLLLSDSGFYLCAWIGQGWSEAFFGQGTRLTVV.

This clone was picked up a small number of times. The chain carries TRBV5-6 and TRBJ1-1, with D unclear. Trimming shortened V by 5 bases and J by 0 bases, and 14 bases separated the two germline ends. The germline CDR1 and CDR2 sequences are SGHDT and YYEEEE. The length of the CDR3 is 15 residues. In DNA, the CDR3 is TGTGCCAGCAGAAAAATCACAGCAATGAACACTGAAGCTTTCTTT. This translates into CASRKITAMNTEAFF.

The CDR3 spells CAWATGAGVHNEQFF. CDR3 coding DNA: TGTGCCTGGGCTACTGGAGCGGGAGTCCACAATGAGCAGTTCTTC. The chain uses TRBV30 and TRBJ2-1; 8 bases are shared with TRBD2. J lost 5 bases, V lost 5 bases, and 11 bases had no gene match. Per the germline V gene, CDR1 is GTSNPN and CDR2 is SVGIG (reference sequence). CDR3 length equals 15 residues. Based on the CDR3 plus reference TRBV30 and TRBJ2-1, the full variable domain is SQTIHQWPATLVQPVGSPLSLECTVEGTSNPNLYWYRQAAGRGLQLLFYSVGIGQISSEVPQNLSASRPQDRQFILSSKKLLLSDSGFYLCAWATGAGVHNEQFFGPGTRLTVL.

This clone was counted a few times. This sequence joins TRBV3-1 (or the pseudogene TRBV3-2) and TRBJ2-7; no clear D gene. Trimming took off 3 bases at V and 5 bases at J, with 8 bases between the two ends. The CDR3 is 12 residues long. CDR1 is LGHDT, CDR2 YNNKEL, per germline (reference sequence). Here the CDR3 reads CASSQSRNEQYF. CDR3 DNA sequence: TGTGCCAGCAGCCAGTCCCGTAACGAGCAGTACTTC.

The chain uses TRBV18 and TRBJ1-4; 8 positions agree with TRBD1. CDR3 length equals 16 residues. Germline CDR1 and CDR2: KGHSH and LQKENI. V shed 4 bases and J 4 bases; nucleotides not matched to a gene: 8. The DNA of the CDR3 is TGTGCCAGCTCACGCCCGCAGGGGGCCAGTAATGAAAAACTGTTTTTT. It translates to CASSRPQGASNEKLFF.

In the case of this clone: A read error may account for a junction end that differs from germline. V usage is TRBV7-7 and J usage is TRBJ2-2; 7 bases align to TRBD2. Germline V gene data show CDR1 as SSHAT and CDR2 as FNYEAQ (reference sequence). The CDR3 contains 16 residues. CDR3 bases: TGTGCTAGCAGCTTAGATGGGGGACTAAACACCGGGGAGCTGTTTTTT. This gives the protein CASSLDGGLNTGELFF.

This chain connects TRBV7-9 to TRBJ1-4; no firm D call. The CDR3 extends over 13 amino acids. The germline CDR1 and CDR2 sequences are SEHNR and FQNEAQ (reference sequence). V lost 2 bases and J lost 4, with 5 bases in between. CDR3 coding DNA: TGTGCCAGCAGCTTAAGAGTTAATGAAAAACTGTTTTTT. Translating gives CASSLRVNEKLFF.

J is TRBJ1-5 and V is TRBV6-5, with a weak D call TRBD1 (5 bases). The germline gives CDR1 MNHEY, CDR2 SVGAGI. With 8 bases removed from V and 5 bases from J, the gap between germline ends came to 13 bases. This CDR3 comprises 13 residues. In DNA, the CDR3 is TGTGCCAGCGGGCAAGACAGACATCAGCCCCAGCATTTT. It encodes CASGQDRHQPQHF.

V usage is TRBV10-2 and J usage is TRBJ1-3, with 11 bases matching TRBD1. The CDR3 covers 17 residues. The germline V gene encodes CDR1 WSHSY and CDR2 SAAADI. The V gene end was trimmed by 6 bases and the J gene end by 0 bases; junction bases not matched to a gene: 7. The CDR3 coding sequence is TGCGCCAGCAGAGATGGGACAGGGGGAATCTCTGGAAACACCATATATTTT. It is translated as CASRDGTGGISGNTIYF.

The chain employs TRBV30 and TRBJ2-7; D may be TRBD1 (6 bases). This CDR3 has 13 residues. Germline lookup yields CDR1 GTSNPN and CDR2 SVGIG (reference sequence). V lost 2 bases and J 2 bases, leaving 10 bases between the germline ends. This chain's CDR3 is CAWSPDRTYEQYF. The CDR3 nucleotides are TGTGCCTGGAGTCCAGACAGGACCTACGAGCAGTACTTC.

V and J are TRBV7-6 and TRBJ1-1; 8 bases line up with TRBD1. Per germline, CDR1 SGHVS and CDR2 FNYEAQ. V shed 5 bases, J shed 1 base, and the junction held 9 bases outside the gene matches. CDR3 length: 16 residues. The CDR3 loop is CASSPPRTGPNTEAFF. The CDR3 coding sequence is TGTGCCAGCAGCCCACCCCGGACAGGGCCGAACACTGAAGCTTTCTTT.

This CDR3 is CASSPNGGLTGELFF. The CDR3 nucleotides read TGTGCCAGCAGCCCCAATGGGGGGTTAACCGGGGAGCTGTTTTTT. V usage is TRBV7-3 and J usage is TRBJ2-2; perhaps TRBD2 as D (6 bases). Trimming left V 5 bases short and J 5 bases short, with 15 bases between. Looked up from germline, CDR1 is SGHTA and CDR2 is FQGTGA. The CDR3 length is 15 residues.